This T cell receptor beta chain was retrieved from a study of T-cell reconstitution after alpha-beta-depleted transplantation in children. As it was prepared, the TCRbeta library received unique molecular identifiers. TCRdb re-derived calls from the PCR reads in MiXCR, one entry per CDR3 protein. This repertoire shows about 500,000 distinct CDR3 sequences, 30% to 35% found once; its top ten account for approximately 2.3%. The CDR3 extends over 15 amino acids. Germline values: CDR1 DFQATT, CDR2 SNEGSKA (reference sequence). The trim removed 3 bases at V and 1 base at J, leaving 4 bases unmatched. The sequencing here drew on PBMCs from the stem cell graft donor, taken from the stem cell graft. This chain links TRBV20-1 with TRBJ2-2, with 8 bases fitting TRBD2. This receptor was obtained from a human donor who donated a stem cell graft to a child with aplastic anemia. The CDR3 DNA follows: TGCAGTGCTAGGACAGCGGGAGTGAACACCGGGGAGCTGTTTTTT. Translation gives CSARTAGVNTGELFF.